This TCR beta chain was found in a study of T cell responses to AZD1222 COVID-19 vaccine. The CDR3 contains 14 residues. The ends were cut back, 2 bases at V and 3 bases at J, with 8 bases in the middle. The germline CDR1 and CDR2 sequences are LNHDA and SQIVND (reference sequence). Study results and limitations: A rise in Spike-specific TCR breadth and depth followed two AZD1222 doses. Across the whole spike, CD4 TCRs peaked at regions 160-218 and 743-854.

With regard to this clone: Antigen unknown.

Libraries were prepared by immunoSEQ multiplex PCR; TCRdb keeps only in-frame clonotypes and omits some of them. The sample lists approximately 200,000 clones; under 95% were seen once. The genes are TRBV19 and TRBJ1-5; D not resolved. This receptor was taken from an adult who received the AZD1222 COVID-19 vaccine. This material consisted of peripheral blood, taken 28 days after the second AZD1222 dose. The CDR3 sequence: CASSIRISNQPQHF. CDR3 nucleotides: TGTGCCAGTAGTATACGGATCTCCAATCAGCCCCAGCATTTT. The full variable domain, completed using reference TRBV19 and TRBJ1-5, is DGGITQSPKYLFRKEGQNVTLSCEQNLNHDAMYWYRQDPGQGLRLIYYSQIVNDFQKGDIAEGYSVSREKKESFPLTVTSAQKNPTAFYLCASSIRISNQPQHFGDGTRLSIL.